These 30 T cell receptor beta chains were all obtained from the same sample, sequenced in a study of tumor-infiltrating lymphocytes in oesophageal squamous cell carcinoma. TCRdb analysed the PCR reads with MiXCR anew, one entry per CDR3 protein. The sample includes more than 10,000 distinct CDR3 sequences, roughly 50% of them seen just once. Material for sequencing was esophageal tumor tissue. Receptors were obtained from a female donor with esophageal squamous cell carcinoma.

With regard to this clonotype: This likely comes from a read error, as the CDR3 has no conserved phenylalanine or tryptophan at its end. The DNA is omitted, as the CDR3 cannot be located on it reliably, and the CDR3 follows TCRdb's listing. The chain combines TRBV7-3 with TRBJ2-5; TRBD1 is taken as the D call from the table, unchecked against the DNA. Looked up from germline, CDR1 is SGHTA and CDR2 is FQGTGA. Counting both end residues, the CDR3 totals 20 amino acids. CDR3 region: CASSLYNPEGSLWLHLRFGN.

This clonotype was recorded many times. The chain combines TRBV7-3 with TRBJ1-4, with D perhaps TRBD1 (6 bases). Germline assignment: CDR1 SGHTA and CDR2 FQGTGA. The CDR3 loop spans 14 amino acids. Trimming pared 4 bases from V and 6 bases from J, leaving 12 bases between. CDR3 DNA: TGTGCCAGCAGCTCCCGTAGGGGGGATGAAAAACTGTTTTTT. Its translation: CASSSRRGDEKLFF.

This clonotype was detected only a few times. The chain carries TRBV12-3 or TRBV12-4 and TRBJ2-5, with 8 positions matching TRBD1. V shed 5 bases and J 5 bases; nucleotides not matched to a gene: 7. This CDR3 comprises 14 residues. The CDR3 bases are TGTGCCAGCAGTCGGACAGGGTTAGGCGAGACCCAGTACTTC. The encoded protein is CASSRTGLGETQYF.

The chain joins TRBV11-2 to TRBJ2-7, with D possibly TRBD2 on 6 matching bases. The DNA end is more similar to TRBJ2-1, so the J call may be wrong. CDR3 length: 16 amino acids. Germline values: CDR1 SGHAT, CDR2 FQNNGV. The CDR3 loop is CASSTTTSYLDNEQFF. The CDR3 bases are TGTGCCAGCAGTACGACAACTAGCTATCTCGACAATGAGCAGTTCTTC.

Relative to its sample, this clonotype is medium-sized. The genes are TRBV6-1 and TRBJ2-5, with D perhaps matching TRBD2 (5 bases). Trimming pared 1 base from V and 4 bases from J, leaving 16 bases between. The CDR3 totals 16 residues. The germline V gene encodes CDR1 MNHNS and CDR2 SASEGT. The chain's CDR3 is CASSEGFGGLGETQYF. In DNA, the CDR3 is TGTGCCAGCAGTGAAGGGTTCGGAGGCTTGGGAGAGACCCAGTACTTC.

The chain couples TRBV11-2 to TRBJ2-1; 7 bases map to TRBD2. This CDR3 is 14 amino acids long. The germline CDR1 and CDR2 sequences are SGHAT and FQNNGV. The J segment lost 3 bases and the V segment lost 5 bases, leaving 4 bases of the junction unmatched. This CDR3 is CASSPRTSYNEQFF. Here the CDR3 DNA reads TGTGCCAGCAGCCCACGGACTAGCTACAATGAGCAGTTCTTC.

This clonotype has at least ten counts. Possible read error: a much larger clone is one base away. The rearrangement joins TRBV6-6 to TRBJ2-5, with D possibly being TRBD1 (5 bases). Germline CDR1 MNHNY, CDR2 SVGAGI (reference sequence). Trimming cost V 2 bases and J 11 bases, with 24 bases left between them. This CDR3 spans 16 amino acids. In DNA form, the CDR3 reads TGTGCCAGCAGTTACGTGGGCCCGGCCTACAGGAATGAGCAGTACTTC. It codes for CASSYVGPAYRNEQYF.

V is TRBV7-6 and J is TRBJ1-6; D possibly corresponds to TRBD1 (5 bases). Germline V gene sequence: CDR1 SGHVS, CDR2 FNYEAQ. CDR3 length: 15 residues. V dropped 5 bases and J dropped 8 bases, with 16 bases sitting between them. The CDR3 sequence is CASSPLQGRDSPLHF. In nucleotides, the CDR3 is TGTGCCAGCAGCCCTCTCCAGGGTCGAGATTCACCCCTCCACTTT.

This clonotype was picked up one time. CDR3 in amino acids: CASSPRLSEETQFF. The CDR3 DNA reads TGTGCCAGCAGCCCGAGACTTTCGGAAGAGACCCAGTTCTTC. The chain employs TRBV7-2 and TRBJ2-1; D gene unclear. Germline V gene lookup returns CDR1 SGHTA and CDR2 FQGNSA. This CDR3 is 14 amino acids long. V was cut by 5 bases and J by 13 bases, with 21 bases left in between.

Remarks on this clonotype: The junction shows a germline mismatch at one end, possibly a read error. The chain links TRBV7-2 to TRBJ1-6, with D unclear. This CDR3 has 14 residues. Germline-derived CDR1 and CDR2 are SGHTA and FQGNSA. CDR3 coding DNA: TGTGCCAGCAGCTTACTGGGTCTATCTTCACCCCTCCACTTC. It yields the protein CASSLLGLSSPLHF.

This clonotype is labeled as medium-sized. The genes are TRBV12-5 and TRBJ2-7; no clear D gene. V was cut by 0 bases and J by 2 bases, with 11 bases left in between. The V gene's germline CDR1 is LGHNT and CDR2 FRNRAP. CDR3 length: 15 residues. The CDR3: CASGLVMVSAYEQYF. In DNA form, the CDR3 reads TGTGCTAGTGGTTTGGTAATGGTATCGGCCTACGAGCAGTACTTC.

This clonotype has just one count. The chain has TRBV6-6 and TRBJ2-1; D might be TRBD1 or TRBD2, each matching 5 bases. The germline V gene has CDR1 MNHNY and CDR2 SVGAGI (reference sequence). Trimming removed 7 bases from V and 13 bases from J, with 20 bases in between. This CDR3 has 13 residues. This CDR3 reads CASTPRGLGYQFF. The CDR3 DNA is TGTGCCAGCACCCCCCGGGGCCTGGGGTACCAGTTCTTC.

The CDR3 spells CASSLAGGGQTYEQYF. CDR3 sequence (DNA): TGTGCCAGCAGTTTAGCCGGTGGGGGACAAACCTACGAGCAGTACTTC. The J gene is TRBJ2-6, the V gene TRBV12-3 or TRBV12-4; D is perhaps TRBD1 (6 bases). The DNA end lines up better with TRBJ2-7; the J call may be wrong. This CDR3 is 16 amino acids long.

This clonotype was picked up a small number of times. The chain couples TRBV7-2 to TRBJ2-1, with D unclear. The tail of the sequence fits TRBJ2-5 better, so the J call may be wrong. The CDR3 totals 15 residues. Germline CDR1 SGHTA, CDR2 FQGNSA. In DNA, the CDR3 is TGTGCCAGCAGCTTAGAAGGGTTAGGTGCGCAGACCCAGTACTTC. The encoded protein is CASSLEGLGAQTQYF.

The rearrangement joins TRBV7-6 to TRBJ2-5; possibly TRBD2 for D (5 bases). CDR3 size: 14 residues. Germline CDR1 and CDR2: SGHVS and FNYEAQ. Trimming cost V 1 base and J 4 bases, with 10 bases left between them. The CDR3 sequence: CASSLGGLPETQYF. The CDR3 region has the DNA TGTGCCAGCAGCTTAGGCGGACTGCCAGAGACCCAGTACTTC.

This clonotype is classed as large. The chain joins TRBV7-9 to TRBJ2-1, with 9 bases that match TRBD2. The junction had 8 bases not matched to a gene; V was cut back by 10 bases and J by 4 bases. The CDR3 loop spans 14 amino acids. In germline, CDR1 is SEHNR, CDR2 FQNEAQ (reference sequence). CDR3 loop: CAKSRLAGYNEQFF. In DNA form, the CDR3 reads TGTGCCAAGTCGAGGCTAGCGGGGTACAATGAGCAGTTCTTC.

Many counts were recorded for this clonotype. CDR3 in amino acids: CASSIRTDTQYF. The CDR3 coding sequence is TGTGCCAGTAGTATAAGGACAGATACGCAGTATTTT. The chain is built from TRBV19 and TRBJ2-3; unclear D gene. Trimming took 2 bases from V and 3 from J, leaving 3 bases between them. CDR3 size: 12 residues. From germline, CDR1 is LNHDA and CDR2 SQIVND (reference sequence).

V usage is TRBV7-2 and J usage is TRBJ2-7, with 9 nucleotides matching TRBD1. V lost 4 bases and J lost 3; bases outside the gene matches: 1. CDR1 SGHTA and CDR2 FQGNSA come from the germline V gene. The CDR3 totals 13 residues. The chain's CDR3 is CASSSTGGYEQYF. The CDR3 nucleotides read TGTGCCAGCAGCTCGACAGGGGGCTACGAGCAGTACTTC.

The chain couples TRBV11-2 to TRBJ2-7, with D possibly being TRBD1 (5 bases). The J call may be incorrect, as the DNA end agrees better with TRBJ2-1. The CDR3 is 16 amino acids. Germline V gives CDR1 SGHAT, CDR2 FQNNGV. CDR3 residues: CASSLESGHFTDTQFF. In DNA, the CDR3 is TGTGCCAGCAGCTTAGAGAGTGGACATTTCACAGATACGCAGTTCTTC.

This clonotype was observed many times. This chain connects TRBV10-1 to TRBJ2-4; 7 nucleotides match TRBD1. The V gene's germline CDR1 is WNHNN and CDR2 SYGVQD (reference sequence). J was trimmed by 3 bases and V by 0 bases; bases with no gene match: 17. This CDR3 is built from 20 residues. CDR3 loop: CASSESPLNTGAQGKNIQYF. CDR3 nucleotides: TGCGCCAGCAGTGAGTCGCCCCTCAATACAGGGGCGCAGGGCAAAAACATTCAGTACTTC.

Concerning this clonotype: The conserved phenylalanine or tryptophan normally closing the CDR3 is absent here, so this likely arose from a read error. It is unclear where the CDR3 begins or ends on the DNA, so no DNA is shown, and the CDR3 is as TCRdb lists it. This chain connects TRBV7-3 to TRBJ2-1; TRBD2, the D gene given by the table, was not confirmed from the DNA. Inclusive of both ends, the CDR3 amounts to 16 amino acids. CDR1 is SGHTA and CDR2 is FQGTGA in the germline V gene. The CDR3 spells CASSLSGGGAEQYFGA.

This clonotype was recorded many times. CDR3 sequence: CASSSTALGRELFF. The CDR3 DNA follows: TGCGCCAGCAGCTCGACGGCCTTAGGGAGGGAGCTGTTTTTT. The chain couples TRBV5-1 to TRBJ2-2; D remains unclear. The germline V and J ends were trimmed by 3 bases and 9 bases, with 15 bases remaining between them. This CDR3 region has 14 residues. Germline V CDR1 and CDR2: SGHRS, YFSETQ.

V and J are TRBV7-9 and TRBJ2-3, with D uncertain. Trimming removed 3 bases at V and 8 bases at J, with 12 bases between. Germline assignment: CDR1 SEHNR and CDR2 FQNEAQ (reference sequence). The CDR3 is 13 amino acids. The CDR3 region is CASSFDLVSTQYF. CDR3 nucleotides: TGTGCCAGCAGCTTTGATTTGGTCTCTACGCAGTATTTT.

The chain combines TRBV7-2 with TRBJ2-5, with D uncertain. The CDR3 is 13 amino acids. Germline CDR1 and CDR2: SGHTA and FQGNSA. The V gene lost 5 bases and the J gene lost 1 base, with 8 bases spanning the gap. CDR3 protein: CASSALTQETQYF. The CDR3 coding sequence is TGTGCCAGCAGCGCTTTGACCCAAGAGACCCAGTACTTC.

The chain is built from TRBV7-2 and TRBJ2-1; D is undetermined. This CDR3 is 12 amino acids long. The V and J ends lost 8 bases and 8 bases respectively, with 13 bases between them. CDR1 is SGHTA and CDR2 is FQGNSA in the germline V gene. CDR3 loop: CASSHPFHEQFF. The CDR3 bases are TGTGCCAGCTCTCACCCATTTCATGAGCAGTTCTTC.

This clonotype was detected only once. This chain connects TRBV7-2 to TRBJ2-7, with 10 bases fitting TRBD2. CDR1 is SGHTA, CDR2 FQGNSA, per germline. The CDR3 extends over 15 amino acids. V lost 6 bases to trimming and J lost 6 bases; unmatched junction nucleotides: 11. The CDR3 loop reads CASRIKAGGPGEQYF. In DNA, the CDR3 is TGTGCCAGCAGGATAAAAGCGGGAGGGCCAGGCGAGCAGTACTTC.

The chain links TRBV7-6 to TRBJ2-6; D is undetermined. The J call may be incorrect, as the DNA end agrees better with TRBJ2-1. The CDR3 has 13 residues. The germline gives CDR1 SGHVS, CDR2 FNYEAQ. The CDR3 nucleotides are TGTGCCAGCAGCTTAGCCTCGGGTTTACGACAGTTCTTC. Amino acids: CASSLASGLRQFF.

This clonotype appeared a few times. The chain couples TRBV6-1 to TRBJ1-1; D perhaps matches TRBD1 (5 bases). Germline CDR1 reads MNHNS; CDR2 reads SASEGT. V was pared by 5 bases and J by 1 base, with 14 bases between. The CDR3 is made up of 15 amino acids. The CDR3 sequence: CASSTRDGPNTEAFF. CDR3 sequence (DNA): TGTGCCAGCAGTACCCGGGACGGCCCGAACACTGAAGCTTTCTTT.

This chain links TRBV10-3 with TRBJ2-5; TRBD2 agrees at 8 bases. The last part of the DNA fits TRBJ2-1 better; the J call may be wrong. Per the germline V gene, CDR1 is ENHRY and CDR2 is SYGVKD. The CDR3 consists of 15 residues. The CDR3 loop reads CAISKTSDLDNEQFF. The CDR3 region has the DNA TGTGCCATCAGCAAGACTAGCGATTTAGACAATGAGCAGTTCTTC.

The chain couples TRBV6-1 to TRBJ2-1; D not certain. V was trimmed by 3 bases and J by 0 bases, leaving 9 bases between them. The CDR3 totals 15 residues. The germline V gene has CDR1 MNHNS and CDR2 SASEGT. CDR3 DNA: TGTGCCAGCAGTGAGGGCCCGAGCTCCTACAATGAGCAGTTCTTC. This codes for CASSEGPSSYNEQFF.